The present T cell receptor (beta chain) was sequenced within a study of CD8+CD57+ T cells in acquired aplastic anemia. Findings and caveats of the study: Patients had around 30 CD8+ CDR3 sequences in common with controls (the shared set).

With 4 bases clipped from V and 6 bases from J, the junction kept 7 bases outside the gene matches. This CDR3 comprises 13 residues. Germline V gives CDR1 GTSNPN, CDR2 SVGIG (reference sequence). In regard to this clonotype: Its antigen is unidentified.

All patients picked for sequencing had shown, by flow cytometry, an expansion of CD8+CD57+ cells. TCR beta VDJ and CDR3 profiling used genomic DNA as template. TCRdb reprocessed the reads with MiXCR, giving one entry per CDR3 protein. Here the sample spans some 160,000 distinct CDR3 sequences, 40% to 55% being singletons. The receptor was isolated from a human donor with aplastic anemia. The V and J genes are TRBV30 and TRBJ2-7; 9 bases align to TRBD1. The sample consisted of sorted CD4+, CD8+, or CD8+CD57+ T cells (not recorded which) from PBMCs. CDR3 in amino acids: CAWKGQGVREQYF. DNA for the CDR3: TGTGCCTGGAAGGGACAGGGCGTACGCGAGCAGTACTTC.